This T cell receptor (beta chain) emerged from a study of cytomegalovirus exposure and HLA in healthy donors. 13 Jbeta primers and 60 Vbeta primers were used for the PCR. Assay used: immunoSEQ multiplex PCR; TCRdb lists only in-frame clones, some missing. The sample includes 150,000 to 200,000 clones, 80% to 90% of them seen just once. After removal of 4 bases from V and 1 base from J, the junction contained 6 bases not matched to a gene. The CDR3 has 16 residues. CDR1 and CDR2 (germline): LNHDA, SQIVND (reference sequence). The sequencing sample was made of PBMCs. The genes are TRBV19 and TRBJ2-1, with TRBD2 identical over 8 bases. The source is a man in his forties or fifties in good health and CMV-seropositive. In nucleotides, the CDR3 is TGTGCCAGTAGTAAGACTAGCGCCCGGTCCTACAATGAGCAGTTCTTC. Its translation: CASSKTSARSYNEQFF.